Listed below are T cell receptor beta chains from one sample, sequenced in a study of cytomegalovirus exposure and HLA in healthy donors. Sequencing used immunoSEQ multiplex PCR; TCRdb keeps in-frame clones, though not all of them. The data contain roughly 150,000 clones, 85% of them singletons. Sequencing was done on a sample of PBMCs. These TCRs come from a boy between 2 and 15 years old in good health and CMV-seronegative. CDR3s include the opening cysteine and the closing phenylalanine or tryptophan. Fields, in order: D gene, J gene, clone size, V gene, CDR3 protein, CDR3 DNA. The D gene is left open where the match is weak. Size is omitted from some rows. Given values are once, few, many or a class for expanded clones.

>TRBD1|TRBJ1-1|.|TRBV28
CASSPAVPDRVGTEAFF
TGTGCCAGCAGCCCTGCGGTCCCTGACAGGGTCGGCACTGAAGCTTTCTTT
>.|TRBJ2-2|.|TRBV5-1
CASSLAQINTGELFF
TGCGCCAGCAGCTTGGCACAGATCAACACCGGGGAGCTGTTTTTT
>.|TRBJ2-1|few|TRBV15
CATSSSGPYNEQFF
TGTGCCACCAGCAGCAGCGGGCCCTACAATGAGCAGTTCTTC
>.|TRBJ2-1|.|TRBV2
CATKLPGGFMYNEQFF
TGCGCCACAAAGCTTCCCGGAGGTTTTATGTACAATGAGCAGTTCTTC
>.|TRBJ1-6|few|TRBV7-9
CSSSPPAGGSPLHF
TGTTCCAGCAGCCCCCCGGCGGGAGGTTCACCCCTCCACTTT
>TRBD1|TRBJ2-1|.|TRBV28
CASSLDRGLSEQFF
TGTGCCAGCTCCCTGGACAGGGGGCTCAGTGAGCAGTTCTTC
>.|TRBJ2-7|.|TRBV4-1
CASSHLPRDYEQYF
TGCGCCAGCAGCCACCTCCCCCGGGACTACGAGCAGTACTTC
>TRBD1|TRBJ1-4|.|TRBV4-2
CASSQEEGQGTLGEKLFF
TGTGCCAGCAGCCAAGAAGAGGGACAGGGTACCCTCGGTGAAAAACTGTTTTTT
>.|TRBJ1-2|.|TRBV6-1
CASRPTGSGGGYTF
TGTGCCAGCAGGCCCACAGGTAGTGGCGGTGGCTACACCTTC
>TRBD2|TRBJ2-5|.|TRBV10-3
CAMGTSGETSQETQYF
TGTGCCATGGGGACTAGCGGGGAAACTTCCCAAGAGACCCAGTACTTC
>TRBD1|TRBJ1-6|.|TRBV10-2
CASSVGQGGESPLHF
TGCGCCAGCAGCGTGGGACAGGGGGGAGAATCACCCCTCCACTTT
>.|TRBJ1-5|.|TRBV5-1
CASSLEGGNQPQHF
TGCGCCAGCAGCTTGGAGGGGGGGAATCAGCCCCAGCATTTT
>.|TRBJ2-3|.|TRBV4-1
CASSQVRDTQYF
TGCGCCAGCAGCCAAGTGAGGGATACGCAGTATTTT
>TRBD2|TRBJ2-2|.|TRBV6-1
CASTAGTNHGELFF
TGTGCCAGCACCGCCGGGACTAACCACGGGGAGCTGTTTTTT
>.|TRBJ1-5|.|TRBV6-4
CASSDSFRTIAGVGNQPQHF
TGTGCCAGCAGTGACTCCTTCCGGACCATAGCGGGGGTAGGCAATCAGCCCCAGCATTTT
>TRBD1|TRBJ2-7|.|TRBV29-1
CSVRDRGYEQYF
TGCAGCGTTCGGGACAGGGGCTACGAGCAGTACTTC
>TRBD2|TRBJ2-7|.|TRBV6-5
CASSYSTSGRYEQYF
TGTGCCAGCAGTTACTCGACTAGCGGGAGATACGAGCAGTACTTC
>.|TRBJ1-5|.|TRBV4-1
CASSQDGPTYSNQPQHF
TGCGCCAGCAGCCAAGATGGGCCTACTTATAGCAATCAGCCCCAGCATTTT
>TRBD1|TRBJ1-4|.|TRBV29-1
CSVFTGETNEKLFF
TGCAGCGTCTTCACAGGGGAAACTAATGAAAAACTGTTTTTT
>TRBD1|TRBJ2-3|.|TRBV25-1
CASSESGTGEDNTQYF
TGTGCCAGCAGTGAATCCGGGACAGGGGAGGATAATACGCAGTATTTT
>TRBD2|TRBJ2-3|.|TRBV28
CASSLRGPGLAGSTDTQYF
TGTGCCAGCAGTTTGCGGGGACCGGGACTAGCGGGGAGCACAGATACGCAGTATTTT
>.|TRBJ1-4|.|TRBV30
CAYSWGDEKLFF
TGTGCCTATTCCTGGGGGGATGAAAAACTGTTTTTT
>.|TRBJ2-5|.|TRBV7-3
CASSLGQQETQYF
TGTGCCAGCAGCTTGGGGCAGCAAGAGACCCAGTACTTC
>.|TRBJ1-3|.|TRBV28
CASKSTPSGNTIYF
TGTGCCAGCAAGTCCACACCCTCTGGAAACACCATATATTTT
>.|TRBJ1-4|.|TRBV21-1
CASSKFAQGSAVELFF
.
>TRBD1|TRBJ2-5|.|TRBV7-9
CASSSDRDRGLETQYF
TGTGCCAGCAGCTCGGATCGGGACAGGGGTCTAGAGACCCAGTACTTC
>.|TRBJ1-2|.|TRBV2
CASSLKRGHGYTF
TGTGCCAGCAGTCTAAAACGGGGTCATGGCTACACCTTC
>TRBD1|TRBJ1-2|.|TRBV5-1
CASSLMGLKGTDYGYTF
TGCGCCAGCAGCTTGATGGGCCTCAAAGGGACAGACTATGGCTACACCTTC
>TRBD2|TRBJ2-7|once|TRBV27
CASSRGLAGGVYEQYF
TGTGCCAGCAGTCGGGGACTAGCGGGAGGAGTTTACGAGCAGTACTTC
>TRBD1|TRBJ1-1|.|TRBV4-1
CASSQEGGGEAFF
TGCGCCAGCAGCCAAGAAGGGGGCGGGGAAGCTTTCTTT
>.|TRBJ1-2|once|TRBV11-2
CASSLDLDSYGYTF
TGTGCCAGCAGCTTAGATCTGGACAGCTATGGCTACACCTTC
>.|TRBJ2-3|.|TRBV25-1
CASSYTDTQYF
TGTGCCAGCAGTTATACAGATACGCAGTATTTT
>.|TRBJ2-7|few|TRBV6-1
CASSEVISGVYEQYF
TGTGCCAGCAGTGAAGTCATTAGCGGAGTATACGAGCAGTACTTC
>TRBD1|TRBJ1-5|once|TRBV5-8
CASSLDRGGSNQPQHF
TGTGCCAGCAGCTTGGACAGGGGGGGAAGCAATCAGCCCCAGCATTTT
>.|TRBJ1-4|.|TRBV11-2
CASSHRVTNEKLFF
TGTGCCAGCAGCCACAGGGTAACTAATGAAAAACTGTTTTTT
>.|TRBJ2-3|.|TRBV28
CASKGLRQYF
TGTGCCAGCAAGGGGCTCCGGCAGTATTTT
>TRBD1|TRBJ2-5|.|TRBV14
CASSPVTGGRETQYF
TGTGCCAGCAGCCCGGTGACAGGGGGCCGGGAGACCCAGTACTTC
>.|TRBJ1-2|.|TRBV28
CASSPTRKDSGTYGYTF
TGTGCCAGCAGTCCGACCCGCAAGGACAGCGGGACTTATGGCTACACCTTC
>TRBD2|TRBJ2-3|.|TRBV7-2
CASSLDELAGATDTQYF
TGTGCCAGCAGCTTAGACGAGCTAGCGGGGGCAACAGATACGCAGTATTTT
>TRBD1|TRBJ1-1|.|TRBV9
CASSYRGTEITEAFF
TGTGCCAGCAGCTACCGGGGGACAGAGATCACTGAAGCTTTCTTT
>.|TRBJ1-2|few|TRBV7-9
CSSSPEVYGYTF
TGTTCCAGCAGCCCAGAGGTCTATGGCTACACCTTC
>.|TRBJ1-2|once|TRBV7-9
CSSSLGMWQASDYGYTF
TGTTCCAGCAGCTTAGGTATGTGGCAGGCATCGGACTATGGCTACACCTTC
>.|TRBJ1-2|.|TRBV5-1
CASRLFLGFDGYTF
TGCGCCAGCAGGCTCTTCCTCGGTTTCGATGGCTACACCTTC
>.|TRBJ2-7|few|TRBV5-4
CASSLEGLRGGYEQYF
TGTGCCAGCAGCTTGGAAGGTCTGCGGGGTGGCTACGAGCAGTACTTC
>.|TRBJ2-5|.|TRBV15
CATSIGAFETQYF
TGTGCCACCAGCATTGGGGCTTTTGAGACCCAGTACTTC
>TRBD2|TRBJ2-5|.|TRBV5-1
CASSLGVREGLETQYF
TGCGCCAGCAGCTTGGGAGTGAGGGAGGGCCTAGAGACCCAGTACTTC
>.|TRBJ1-1|.|TRBV29-1
CSVEDRGNTEAFF
TGCAGCGTTGAAGATAGGGGGAACACTGAAGCTTTCTTT
>.|TRBJ1-1|.|TRBV30
CAWSDQGLAFF
TGTGCCTGGAGTGACCAAGGACTAGCTTTCTTT
>.|TRBJ2-3|.|TRBV4-1
CASSPERGYTQYF
TGCGCCAGCAGCCCCGAAAGGGGGTATACGCAGTATTTT